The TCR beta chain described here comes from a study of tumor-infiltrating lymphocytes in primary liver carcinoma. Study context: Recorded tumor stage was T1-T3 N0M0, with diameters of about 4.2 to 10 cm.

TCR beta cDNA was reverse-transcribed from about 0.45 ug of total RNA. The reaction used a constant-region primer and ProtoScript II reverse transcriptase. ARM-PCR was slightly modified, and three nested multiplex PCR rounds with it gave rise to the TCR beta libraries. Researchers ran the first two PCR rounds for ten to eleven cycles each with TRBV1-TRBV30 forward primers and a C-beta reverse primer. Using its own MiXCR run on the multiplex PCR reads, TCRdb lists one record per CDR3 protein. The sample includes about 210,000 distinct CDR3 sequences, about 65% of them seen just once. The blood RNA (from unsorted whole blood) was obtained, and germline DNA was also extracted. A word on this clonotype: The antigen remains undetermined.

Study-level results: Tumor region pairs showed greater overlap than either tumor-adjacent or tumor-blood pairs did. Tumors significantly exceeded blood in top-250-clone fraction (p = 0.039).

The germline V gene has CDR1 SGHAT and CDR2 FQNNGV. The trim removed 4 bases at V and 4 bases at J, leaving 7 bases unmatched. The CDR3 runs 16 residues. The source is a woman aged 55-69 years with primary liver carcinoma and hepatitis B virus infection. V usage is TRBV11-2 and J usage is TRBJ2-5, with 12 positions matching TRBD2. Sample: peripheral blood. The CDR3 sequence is CASSSRTSGVPETQYF. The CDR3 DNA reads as TGTGCCAGCAGCTCCCGGACTAGCGGGGTTCCAGAGACCCAGTACTTC.